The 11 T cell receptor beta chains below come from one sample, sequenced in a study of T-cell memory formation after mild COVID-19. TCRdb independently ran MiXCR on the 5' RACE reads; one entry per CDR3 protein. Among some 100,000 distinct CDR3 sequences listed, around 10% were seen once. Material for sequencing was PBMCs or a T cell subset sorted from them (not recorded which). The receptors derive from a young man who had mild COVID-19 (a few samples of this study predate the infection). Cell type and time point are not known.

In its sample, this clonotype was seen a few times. The CDR3 protein is CATSARQGVTHNEQFF. The CDR3 bases are TGTGCCACCAGTGCCCGACAGGGGGTGACACACAATGAGCAGTTCTTC. The V call is TRBV24-1, the J call TRBJ2-1; 9 bases are shared with TRBD1. Germline V gene lookup returns CDR1 KGHDR and CDR2 SFDVKD. The V gene end was trimmed by 5 bases and the J gene end by 5 bases; junction bases not matched to a gene: 9. The CDR3 loop spans 16 amino acids.

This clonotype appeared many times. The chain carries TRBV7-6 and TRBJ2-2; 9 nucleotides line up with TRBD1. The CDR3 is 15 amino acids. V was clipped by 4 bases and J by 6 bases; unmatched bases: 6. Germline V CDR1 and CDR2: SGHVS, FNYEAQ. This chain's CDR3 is CASSSGQGWSGELFF. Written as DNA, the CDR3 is TGTGCCAGCAGCTCGGGACAGGGATGGTCCGGGGAGCTGTTTTTT.

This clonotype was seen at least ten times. The CDR3 loop is CASTITGSTPLHF. The DNA of the CDR3 is TGTGCCAGCACTATTACAGGGTCTACACCCCTCCACTTT. The chain carries TRBV9 and TRBJ1-6; D may be TRBD1 (6 bases). V was shortened by 6 bases and J by 11 bases, with 15 bases between the two germline ends. The CDR3 is 13 residues long. From germline, CDR1 is SGDLS and CDR2 YYNGEE.

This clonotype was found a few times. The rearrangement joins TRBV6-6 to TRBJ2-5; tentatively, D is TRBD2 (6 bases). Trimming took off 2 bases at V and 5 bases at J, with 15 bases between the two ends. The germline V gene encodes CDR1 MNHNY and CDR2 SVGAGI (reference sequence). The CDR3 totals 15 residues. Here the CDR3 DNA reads TGTGCCAGCAGTTACCCTCCGCCGGGGAGGGAGACCCAGTACTTC. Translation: CASSYPPPGRETQYF.

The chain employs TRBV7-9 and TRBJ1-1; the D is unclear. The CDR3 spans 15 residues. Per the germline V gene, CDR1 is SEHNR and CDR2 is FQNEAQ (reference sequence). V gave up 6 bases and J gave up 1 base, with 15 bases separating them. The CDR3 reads CASSPPDGTNTEAFF. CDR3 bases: TGTGCCAGCAGTCCACCCGACGGAACGAACACTGAAGCTTTCTTT.

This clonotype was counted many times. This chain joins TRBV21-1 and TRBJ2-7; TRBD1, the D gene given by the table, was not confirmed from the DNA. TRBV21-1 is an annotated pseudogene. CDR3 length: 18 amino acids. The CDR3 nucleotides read TGTGCCAGCAGCAAGCTTCAGAAAGACAGTCCTCAGACCTACGAGCAGTACGTC. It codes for CASSKLQKDSPQTYEQYV.

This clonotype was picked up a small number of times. CDR3 loop: CASSPDVSSYNEQFF. The CDR3 DNA follows: TGTGCCAGCAGCCCAGACGTTAGCTCCTACAATGAGCAGTTCTTC. This chain connects TRBV7-3 to TRBJ2-1; D gene ambiguous. CDR1 is SGHTA, CDR2 FQGTGA, per germline. Trimming pared 5 bases from V and 0 bases from J, leaving 11 bases between. This CDR3 has 15 residues.

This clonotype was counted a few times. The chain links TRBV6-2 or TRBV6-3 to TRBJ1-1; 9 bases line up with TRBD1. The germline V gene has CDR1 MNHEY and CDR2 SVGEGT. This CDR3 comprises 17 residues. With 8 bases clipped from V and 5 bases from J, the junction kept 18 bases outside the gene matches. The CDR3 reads CASGHPPGQGGWTEAFF. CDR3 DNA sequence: TGTGCCAGCGGACACCCGCCGGGACAGGGTGGGTGGACTGAAGCTTTCTTT.

The CDR3 DNA sequence: TGTGCCAGCAGCCGAGGGGGCGGCGGCACTGAAGCTTTCTTT. Protein sequence: CASSRGGGGTEAFF. The chain recombines TRBV4-2 with TRBJ1-1; 7 nucleotides line up with TRBD1. Germline CDR1 and CDR2: LGHNA and YNFKEQ. Trimming removed 4 bases from V and 4 bases from J; junction bases left unmatched: 6. CDR3 size: 14 residues.

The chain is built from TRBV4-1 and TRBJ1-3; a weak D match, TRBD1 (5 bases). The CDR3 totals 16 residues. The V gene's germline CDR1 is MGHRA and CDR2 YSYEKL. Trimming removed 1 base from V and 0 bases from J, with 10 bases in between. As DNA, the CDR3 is TGCGCCAGCAGCCAAGGGGAGGGGCACTCTGGAAACACCATATATTTT. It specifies CASSQGEGHSGNTIYF.

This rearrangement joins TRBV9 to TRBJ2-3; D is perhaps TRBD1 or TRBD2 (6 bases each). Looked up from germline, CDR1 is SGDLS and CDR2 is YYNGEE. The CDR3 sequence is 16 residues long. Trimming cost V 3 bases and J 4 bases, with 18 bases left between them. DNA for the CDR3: TGTGCCAGCAGCGCCTTCGGGGGCGAAGTTGCAGATACGCAGTATTTT. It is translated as CASSAFGGEVADTQYF.